The rows below give T cell receptor beta chains drawn from one sample of a study of blood T cells in healthy people across ages. A single record per CDR3 protein comes from TCRdb applying MiXCR to the 5' RACE reads. The sample consists of 1,500,000 or so distinct CDR3 sequences, 55% to 75% of them appearing once. The sample consisted of blood. The source of these receptors is a man aged 18 to 30 in good health. Both conserved end residues are part of each CDR3. The order of the fields is J gene, clone size, D gene, V gene, CDR3 DNA, CDR3 protein. D genes are given only for firm matches. Some rows mark clone size as missing; the rest say once, few, many or name a class of expanded clone.

TRBJ1-2 . . TRBV4-1 TGCGCCAGCAGCTGGGGACTGAGGACATCGAATAGGGTTGACTATGGCTACACCTTC CASSWGLRTSNRVDYGYTF
TRBJ2-2 once . TRBV27 TGTGCCAGCAGTTTCGAGGAGTTCGGGGAGCTGTTTTTT CASSFEEFGELFF
TRBJ2-3 . TRBD2 TRBV24-1 TGTGCCACCAGTGAAAGCGGGAGCGGAACAGATACGCAGTATTTT CATSESGSGTDTQYF
TRBJ2-1 . . TRBV20-1 TGCAGTGCTAGATTCTTCGGGGGTGAGCAGTTCTTC CSARFFGGEQFF
TRBJ2-5 few . TRBV4-1 TGCGCCAGCAGCCCCGTCGGACTTTATCAAGAGACCCAGTACTTC CASSPVGLYQETQYF
TRBJ2-3 . TRBD2 TRBV20-1 TGCAGTGCTACCAGACGGGACCGTATCGGCCCTAGCGGGGATACGCAGTATTTT CSATRRDRIGPSGDTQYF
TRBJ2-7 . . TRBV4-2 TGTGCCAGCAGCCAAGATCCGACAGGAAAAAACCCCTACGAGCAGTACTTC CASSQDPTGKNPYEQYF
TRBJ1-2 . TRBD1 TRBV29-1 TGCAGCGTTGACTGGGACAGCTATGGCTACACCTTC CSVDWDSYGYTF
TRBJ2-1 . . TRBV6-2/TRBV6-3 TGTGCCAGCAGTTACTCGTTGGAGGGCGCGTCGTTCTTC CASSYSLEGASFF
TRBJ2-7 . TRBD2 TRBV7-9 TGTGCCAGCAGCTGGACTAGCGGGAGCGACTACGAGCAGTACTTC CASSWTSGSDYEQYF
TRBJ1-2 few . TRBV20-1 TGCAGTGCCCGGACTAGGGTTCCAGCAGACTATGGCTACACCTTC CSARTRVPADYGYTF
TRBJ2-1 . TRBD2 TRBV20-1 TGCAGTGCTAGAGACCCAGCCGGGACTAGCGTCTACAATGAGCAGTTCTTC CSARDPAGTSVYNEQFF
TRBJ2-1 . . TRBV5-6 TGTGCCAGCAGCTTAGAAGAAGTTATCGGCCAGGGACTTTACAATGAGCAGTTCTTC CASSLEEVIGQGLYNEQFF
TRBJ2-1 . . TRBV27 TGTGCCAGCAGTGGGGGGCGGGCAGGGATCTACAATGAGCAGTTCTTC CASSGGRAGIYNEQFF
TRBJ2-3 few . TRBV29-1 TGCAGCGTAGCGACAGGACTACGCACAGATACGCAGTATTTT CSVATGLRTDTQYF
TRBJ2-7 once TRBD1 TRBV5-8 TGTGCCAGCACCGACAGGGGTGATGTCTACGAGCAGTACTTC CASTDRGDVYEQYF
TRBJ2-2 . TRBD2 TRBV12-3/TRBV12-4 TGTGCCAGCAGTCCTATAGCGGGGGGGCTTACCGGGGAGCTGTTTTTT CASSPIAGGLTGELFF
TRBJ2-1 . TRBD2 TRBV4-1 TGCGCCAGCAGCCACAGACTAGCGAGTTACAATGAGCAGTTCTTC CASSHRLASYNEQFF
TRBJ1-4 . . TRBV5-5 TGTGCCAGCAGTTCCCACAGGTCCCCTAATGAAAAACTGTTTTTT CASSSHRSPNEKLFF
TRBJ1-1 . . TRBV4-1 TGCGCCAGCAGCCCTCTCCCCTACACTGAAGCTTTCTTT CASSPLPYTEAFF
TRBJ1-2 . . TRBV15 TGTGCCACCAGCAGAGAGGGAATGGGCGGCTACACCTTC CATSREGMGGYTF
TRBJ1-1 . . TRBV20-1 TGCAGTGCTCCAGACAAGAACACTGAAGCTTTCTTT CSAPDKNTEAFF
TRBJ2-7 . . TRBV7-2 TGTGCCGCAGTTTTTAAGGGCGAGCAGTACTTC CAAVFKGEQYF
TRBJ1-5 . . TRBV12-3/TRBV12-4 TGTGCCAGCAGTATATGGGACCGCAATCAGCCCCAGCATTTT CASSIWDRNQPQHF